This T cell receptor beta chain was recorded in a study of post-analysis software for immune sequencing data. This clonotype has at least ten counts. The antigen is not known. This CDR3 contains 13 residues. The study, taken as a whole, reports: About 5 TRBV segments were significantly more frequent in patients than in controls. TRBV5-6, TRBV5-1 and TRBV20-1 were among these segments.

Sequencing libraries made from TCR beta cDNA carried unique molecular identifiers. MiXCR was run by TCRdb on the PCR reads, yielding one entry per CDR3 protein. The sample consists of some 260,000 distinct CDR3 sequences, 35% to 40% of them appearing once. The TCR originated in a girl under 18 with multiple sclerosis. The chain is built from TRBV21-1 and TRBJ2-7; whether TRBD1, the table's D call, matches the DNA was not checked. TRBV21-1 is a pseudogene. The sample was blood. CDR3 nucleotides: TGTGCCGTAGTGGGGACAGGGGTCGGCGAGCAGTACTTC. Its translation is CAVVGTGVGEQYF.